What follows is one T cell receptor (beta chain) and its context. These data come from a study of blood T cell repertoires in COVID-19. The table came from immunoSEQ multiplex PCR; TCRdb's copy has only in-frame clones and leaves some out. Of 95,000 to 100,000 clones in the sample, about nine tenths were seen once. The V segment lost 4 bases and the J segment 0 bases; nucleotides outside the gene matches: 8. Germline-derived CDR1 and CDR2 are SGDLS and YYNGEE. The CDR3 has 16 residues. This rearrangement joins TRBV9 to TRBJ2-3, with 7 bases lining up with TRBD2. The source material was peripheral blood. This TCR was sampled from a man aged 45-60 years with acute or convalescent COVID-19. This chain's CDR3 is CASSPTSGASTDTQYF. In DNA form, the CDR3 reads TGTGCCAGCAGCCCAACAAGCGGGGCTAGCACAGATACGCAGTATTTT.